The 19 T cell receptor beta chains reported below all come from one sample, sequenced in a study of vaccination and CD4 T cells after COVID-19. Sample treatment: roughly 10-day PBMC culture with coronavirus spike peptide pools or control peptides (ViraFEST assay). The Oncomine TCR Beta short-read assay sequenced DNA from cultured CD4+ T cells. TCRdb reprocessed the PCR reads with MiXCR, giving one entry per CDR3 protein. The table shows 15,000 or so distinct CDR3 sequences, with roughly three fifths occurring only once. Their specific antigens are unknown. Sample: CD4+ T cells from blood, cultured in vitro, taken after SARS-CoV-2 vaccination. Receptor source: a human donor who had recovered from COVID-19.

The chain is built from TRBV10-3 and TRBJ1-2, with unresolved D. V lost 2 bases to trimming and J lost 7 bases, with 8 bases between them. Germline CDR1 ENHRY, CDR2 SYGVKD. The CDR3 has 12 amino acids. CDR3 DNA sequence: TGTGCCATCAGTGAGGAGGGTATTGGCTACACCTTC. Translating it yields CAISEEGIGYTF.

This clonotype was detected a few times. This chain connects TRBV27 to TRBJ1-2; 7 nucleotides match TRBD1. The CDR3 covers 14 residues. Germline V CDR1 and CDR2: MNHEY, SMNVEV (reference sequence). Trimming removed 8 bases from V and 5 bases from J; junction bases left unmatched: 11. CDR3 sequence reads: CASGFSTGMYGYTF. In nucleotides, the CDR3 is TGTGCCAGCGGATTTTCGACAGGGATGTATGGCTACACCTTC.

The gene calls are TRBV20-1 and TRBJ2-3; 8 bases line up with TRBD2. V was clipped by 3 bases and J by 3 bases; unmatched bases: 2. The CDR3 covers 13 residues. From germline, CDR1 is DFQATT and CDR2 SNEGSKA (reference sequence). The CDR3 sequence is CSASGGATDTQYF. In DNA, the CDR3 is TGCAGTGCTAGCGGGGGGGCGACAGATACGCAGTATTTT.

This chain joins TRBV27 and TRBJ2-6; 8 nucleotides align to TRBD1. CDR1 and CDR2 (germline): MNHEY, SMNVEV (reference sequence). The junction had 4 bases not matched to a gene; V was cut back by 8 bases and J by 1 base. The CDR3 runs 15 residues. In nucleotides, the CDR3 is TGTGCCAGCGGACAGGGTGGGTCTGGGGCCAACGTCCTGACTTTC. Translation gives CASGQGGSGANVLTF.

This chain joins TRBV6-2 or TRBV6-3 and TRBJ2-1; D remains ambiguous. V was clipped by 1 base and J by 7 bases, with 11 bases between them. The CDR3 runs to 14 residues. Per germline, CDR1 MNHEY and CDR2 SVGEGT. The DNA for the CDR3 is TGTGCCAGCAGTTACTTCGAATTGGGGAATGAGCAGTTCTTC. Residues: CASSYFELGNEQFF.

This sequence joins TRBV19 and TRBJ2-1, with D uncertain. V was clipped by 3 bases and J by 0 bases, with 9 bases between them. Germline V gives CDR1 LNHDA, CDR2 SQIVND (reference sequence). The CDR3 runs 15 residues. Here the CDR3 DNA reads TGTGCCAGTAGTATGGACCGGAGCTCCTACAATGAGCAGTTCTTC. Translation gives CASSMDRSSYNEQFF.

The rearrangement joins TRBV20-1 to TRBJ1-1; D perhaps matches TRBD1 (5 bases). With 5 bases removed from V and 4 bases from J, the gap between germline ends came to 20 bases. The CDR3 is 15 amino acids. Germline V lookup: CDR1 DFQATT, CDR2 SNEGSKA (reference sequence). The CDR3 DNA follows: TGCAGTGCTGGACCAAACCTTGGGGCGCGCACTGAAGCTTTCTTT. Protein: CSAGPNLGARTEAFF.

This chain connects TRBV27 to TRBJ2-3, with 9 bases identical to TRBD2. The CDR3 totals 17 residues. From germline, CDR1 is MNHEY and CDR2 SMNVEV (reference sequence). V trimming: 4 bases; J trimming: 3 bases; junction bases outside the gene matches: 11. The CDR3 sequence is CASSSRWTSDVTDTQYF. The CDR3 nucleotides read TGTGCCAGCAGTTCCAGATGGACTAGCGATGTGACAGATACGCAGTATTTT.

The chain employs TRBV30 and TRBJ2-7, with 7 bases that match TRBD1. The CDR3 covers 15 residues. J lost 2 bases, V lost 3 bases, and 10 bases had no gene match. CDR1 and CDR2 from the germline V gene are GTSNPN and SVGIG (reference sequence). CDR3 nucleotides: TGTGCCTGGAGAGCCCGGGACAGAGGAACCTACGAGCAGTACTTC. Amino acid sequence: CAWRARDRGTYEQYF.

This clonotype has more than one count but fewer than ten. The chain employs TRBV15 and TRBJ2-1, with D perhaps TRBD1 (5 bases). Per germline, CDR1 LNHNV and CDR2 YYDKDF (reference sequence). Trimming pared 0 bases from V and 4 bases from J, leaving 13 bases between. CDR3 length: 16 amino acids. CDR3 DNA: TGTGCCACCAGCAGAGAACCCAACAACAGGTACAATGAGCAGTTCTTC. Amino acids: CATSREPNNRYNEQFF.

This clonotype was observed a single time. V and J are TRBV6-2 or TRBV6-3 and TRBJ2-1, with 9 bases that match TRBD1. J gave up 7 bases and V 5 bases, and 9 bases lay outside the gene matches. Germline CDR1 is MNHEY and CDR2 is SVGEGT. This CDR3 is 15 amino acids long. The CDR3 DNA reads as TGTGCCAGCAGTATGGGGACAGGGTGGGCGAATGAGCAGTTCTTC. This gives the protein CASSMGTGWANEQFF.

This sequence joins TRBV4-2 and TRBJ1-1; D may be TRBD1 (6 bases). Germline CDR1 reads LGHNA; CDR2 reads YNFKEQ. The CDR3 extends over 16 amino acids. V was pared by 3 bases and J by 3 bases, with 17 bases between. As DNA, the CDR3 is TGTGCCAGCAGCCAGAGCCCTACAGGGTGGGACACTGAAGCTTTCTTT. Translation: CASSQSPTGWDTEAFF.

The chain combines TRBV7-2 with TRBJ2-3, with D possibly TRBD2 on 6 matching bases. Deletions cut 4 bases from V and 7 bases from J, with 21 bases between. The germline CDR1 and CDR2 sequences are SGHTA and FQGNSA. The CDR3 spans 16 residues. CDR3: CASSSRGAADTHTQYF. The CDR3 DNA reads as TGTGCCAGCAGCTCGCGGGGAGCGGCGGATACTCATACGCAGTATTTT. The complete variable domain, with remaining parts taken from reference TRBV7-2 and TRBJ2-3, reads GAGVSQSPSNKVTEKGKDVELRCDPISGHTALYWYRQSLGQGLEFLIYFQGNSAPDKSGLPSDRFSAERTGGSVSTLTIQRTQQEDSAVYLCASSSRGAADTHTQYFGPGTRLTVL.

This clonotype was seen a handful of times. The V call is TRBV20-1, the J call TRBJ1-1; 8 bases align to TRBD1. The germline CDR1 and CDR2 sequences are DFQATT and SNEGSKA (reference sequence). CDR3 size: 13 residues. Trimming removed 3 bases from V and 4 bases from J; junction bases left unmatched: 4. DNA for the CDR3: TGCAGTGCTAGGTCAGGGGGCCTCACTGAAGCTTTCTTT. Protein product: CSARSGGLTEAFF.

This sequence joins TRBV18 and TRBJ1-1; 7 bases fit TRBD1. This CDR3 is 12 amino acids long. CDR1 KGHSH and CDR2 LQKENI come from the germline V gene. Trimming at V came to 6 bases and at J to 10 bases, leaving 8 bases not matched to a gene. The CDR3 reads CASSPRGGGAFF. The CDR3 coding sequence is TGTGCCAGCTCCCCCAGGGGGGGGGGAGCTTTCTTT.

This chain joins TRBV6-1 and TRBJ1-5; possible D gene TRBD1, 5 bases. The CDR3 loop spans 13 amino acids. CDR1 is MNHNS, CDR2 SASEGT, per germline. Trimming removed 4 bases at V and 5 bases at J, with 9 bases between. The CDR3 protein is CASSAGPYQPQHF. Here the CDR3 DNA reads TGTGCCAGCAGTGCGGGGCCATATCAGCCCCAGCATTTT.

The V gene is TRBV20-1, the J gene TRBJ2-3; 9 bases are shared with TRBD1. The CDR3 sequence is 17 residues long. CDR1 and CDR2 from the germline V gene are DFQATT and SNEGSKA (reference sequence). V lost 5 bases, J lost 0 bases, and 12 bases stayed unmatched. CDR3 residues: CSAFAPQGAPSTDTQYF. Here the CDR3 DNA reads TGCAGTGCTTTCGCTCCACAGGGGGCCCCTAGCACAGATACGCAGTATTTT.

The rearrangement links TRBV19 to TRBJ1-5, with 8 bases that match TRBD1. The V and J ends lost 5 bases and 2 bases, in that order; junction bases with no gene match: 2. CDR3 length equals 14 residues. Germline values: CDR1 LNHDA, CDR2 SQIVND (reference sequence). The CDR3 spells CASSATGGNQPQHF. CDR3 in DNA: TGTGCCAGTAGTGCGACAGGGGGCAATCAGCCCCAGCATTTT.

This chain uses TRBV2 with TRBJ2-5; no clear D gene. CDR3 length: 10 residues. Trimming pared 6 bases from V and 7 bases from J, leaving 6 bases between. The germline V gene has CDR1 SNHLY and CDR2 FYNNEI. This CDR3 reads CASSSGTQYF. DNA for the CDR3: TGTGCCAGCAGCAGTGGGACCCAGTACTTC.